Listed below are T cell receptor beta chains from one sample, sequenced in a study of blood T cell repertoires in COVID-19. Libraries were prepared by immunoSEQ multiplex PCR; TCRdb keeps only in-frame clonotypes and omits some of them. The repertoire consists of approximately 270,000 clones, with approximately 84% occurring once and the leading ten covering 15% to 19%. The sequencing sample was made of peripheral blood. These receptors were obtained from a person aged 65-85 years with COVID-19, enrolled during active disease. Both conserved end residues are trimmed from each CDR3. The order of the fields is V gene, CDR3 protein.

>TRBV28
ASSDIMTGEGYT
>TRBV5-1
ASSYFDRAGEKEQY
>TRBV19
ASSIRGNEQF
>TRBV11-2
ASRRPGQLRRETQY
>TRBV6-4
ASSDSRYTDTQY
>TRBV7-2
ASSLGTGTHQPQH
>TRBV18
ASSPTREGYNEQF
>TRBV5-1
ASSPKTSGRAGEQY
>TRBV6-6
ASSYTRAGGGNIQY
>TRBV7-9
ASSFRPSTGGSAAYGYT
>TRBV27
ASAGSNQPQH
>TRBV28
ASREGSNTGELF
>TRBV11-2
ASSLPTGELF
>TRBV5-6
ASSLSKRGITDTQY
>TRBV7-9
ASSLAGTGGGYGYT
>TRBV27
ASNQGGQPGEQY
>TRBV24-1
ATSVSGGAGHETQY
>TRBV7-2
ASSSLGNSPLH
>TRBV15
ATSSRLAGVDEQF
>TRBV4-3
ASSLTWSWTDTQY
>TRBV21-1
ASSKQGAFTDTQY
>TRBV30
AWSVYGGHQPQH
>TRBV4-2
ASSQDGGRAVSEQF
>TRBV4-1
ASSQRGGTNYGYT
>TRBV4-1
ASSHPPGDSSAGNIQY
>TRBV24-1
ATSDPGWYYTGELF
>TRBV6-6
ASSYSSRFENYGYT
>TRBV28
ASSLFGDGYT
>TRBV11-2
ASSLGTGGDHQY
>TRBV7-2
ASSLAIDRVHNSPLH
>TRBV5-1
ASSLGGGPGETQY
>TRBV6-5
ASSEGQGTINEQF
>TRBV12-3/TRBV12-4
ASNHRGLLQAF
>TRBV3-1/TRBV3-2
ASSSVGGGYEQY
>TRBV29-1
SGLDRAGNTIY
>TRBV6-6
ASIPGQGKHNEQF